The table lists the clone carrying this T cell receptor beta chain with a few counts. This sample is part of a study of blood T cells in healthy people across ages. PCR was performed a second time for roughly 7 to 12 cycles using a sample-barcoded 5' primer and a J-beta primer mix. TCRdb used MiXCR to reprocess the 5' RACE reads, holding one entry per CDR3 protein. Of about 840,000 distinct CDR3 sequences listed, roughly 28% are singletons. CDR3 length equals 16 residues. J lost 4 bases, V lost 1 base, and 9 bases had no gene match. Germline-derived CDR1 and CDR2 are SQVTM and ANQGSEA. These data were likewise used in another study, on T cells of mothers and their children.

The origin of this receptor is a middle-aged woman in good health. The specimen sequenced was blood. V gene TRBV29-1 combines with J gene TRBJ2-3; 9 bases are a match to TRBD1. CDR3 in DNA: TGCAGCGTTGAAGGAGGACAGGGGTTGGAGGCAGATACGCAGTATTTT. Its protein product is CSVEGGQGLEADTQYF.